The 11 T cell receptor beta chains reported below all come from one sample, sequenced in a study of technical replicates of blood from a handful of donors. Method: immunoSEQ multiplex PCR; TCRdb's copy keeps in-frame clones and lacks some. The table has 9,500 to 15,000 clones, roughly 80% seen once. Sequenced sample: PBMCs. Source of these receptors: a human donor in good health.

The chain's CDR3 is CASSSRTGGNQPQHF. As DNA, the CDR3 is TGTGCCAGCAGTTCCCGGACAGGGGGCAATCAGCCCCAGCATTTT. The V gene is TRBV6-5, the J gene TRBJ1-5, with 9 nucleotides matching TRBD1. J was trimmed by 2 bases and V by 4 bases; bases with no gene match: 3. This CDR3 spans 15 amino acids. In germline, CDR1 is MNHEY, CDR2 SVGAGI.

The CDR3 protein is CASSISLAGAYEQYF. The CDR3 nucleotides are TGTGCCAGTAGTATTTCACTAGCGGGGGCCTACGAGCAGTACTTC. The rearrangement uses TRBV19 and TRBJ2-7; TRBD2 matches 11 bases. Germline lookup yields CDR1 LNHDA and CDR2 SQIVND (reference sequence). The CDR3 totals 15 residues. Trimming at V came to 3 bases and at J to 2 bases, leaving 3 bases not matched to a gene.

The V gene is TRBV28, the J gene TRBJ2-1; perhaps TRBD1 as D (6 bases). This CDR3 is 15 amino acids long. The germline gives CDR1 MDHEN, CDR2 SYDVKM. V was clipped by 1 base and J by 5 bases, with 12 bases between them. The CDR3 sequence: CASSLFGRGDNEQFF. Written as DNA, the CDR3 is TGTGCCAGCAGTTTATTTGGCAGGGGCGACAATGAGCAGTTCTTC. The variable domain in full, with the rest retrieved from reference TRBV28 and TRBJ2-1, is DVKVTQSSRYLVKRTGEKVFLECVQDMDHENMFWYRQDPGLGLRLIYFSYDVKMKEKGDIPEGYSVSREKKERFSLILESASTNQTSMYLCASSLFGRGDNEQFFGPGTRLTVL.

This clone has more than one count but fewer than ten. The chain couples TRBV19 to TRBJ1-1, with 10 bases fitting TRBD1. The CDR3 is 16 amino acids. Germline loops: CDR1 LNHDA, CDR2 SQIVND (reference sequence). V lost 4 bases to trimming and J lost 0 bases; unmatched junction nucleotides: 5. The CDR3 sequence is CASSSGQGGLNTEAFF. In DNA, the CDR3 is TGTGCCAGTAGTAGCGGACAGGGGGGACTGAACACTGAAGCTTTCTTT.

The chain uses TRBV4-1 and TRBJ1-2; D is unresolved. V was trimmed by 4 bases and J by 4 bases, leaving 13 bases between them. The CDR3 runs 14 residues. Per germline, CDR1 MGHRA and CDR2 YSYEKL. The CDR3 reads CASSPEASSYGYTF. Written as DNA, the CDR3 is TGCGCCAGCAGCCCCGAAGCAAGTTCCTATGGCTACACCTTC.

The chain carries TRBV10-2 and TRBJ1-5; TRBD1 matches 9 bases. The ends lost 6 bases at V and 2 bases at J; junction bases unmatched: 5. This CDR3 has 15 amino acids. CDR1 and CDR2 (germline): WSHSY, SAAADI. The DNA for the CDR3 is TGCGCCAGCAGGCGGACAGGGGAACGCAATCAGCCCCAGCATTTT. It codes for CASRRTGERNQPQHF.

The genes are TRBV25-1 and TRBJ1-2, with 8 bases fitting TRBD1. CDR3 length: 15 amino acids. Looked up from germline, CDR1 is MGHDK and CDR2 is SYGVNS. Germline trimming cut 3 bases from V and 7 bases from J; bases unmatched to any gene: 10. The CDR3 loop is CASSEGTGGIGGYTF. CDR3 coding DNA: TGTGCCAGCAGTGAGGGGACAGGTGGAATCGGTGGCTACACCTTC.

The rearrangement uses TRBV5-1 and TRBJ2-3; D perhaps matches TRBD2 (6 bases). CDR3 length: 14 amino acids. CDR1 is SGHRS, CDR2 YFSETQ, per germline. Trimming stripped 0 bases from V and 6 bases from J, with 11 bases between. The CDR3 loop reads CASSLAGVSDTQYF. The CDR3 DNA follows: TGCGCCAGCAGCTTGGCGGGAGTTAGTGATACGCAGTATTTT.

The V and J genes are TRBV19 and TRBJ2-1; 12 nucleotides agree with TRBD2. The CDR3 covers 16 residues. Trimming removed 4 bases from V and 2 bases from J; junction bases left unmatched: 3. Germline CDR1 LNHDA, CDR2 SQIVND (reference sequence). CDR3 sequence reads: CASSKTSGRPYNEQFF. The CDR3 DNA is TGTGCCAGTAGTAAGACTAGCGGGAGACCCTACAATGAGCAGTTCTTC.

The V and J genes are TRBV5-6 and TRBJ1-1; D uncertain. Germline loops: CDR1 SGHDT, CDR2 YYEEEE. Trimming left V 1 base short and J 0 bases short, with 4 bases between. The CDR3 runs 13 residues. The CDR3 bases are TGTGCCAGCAGCTTGAGCCTGAACACTGAAGCTTTCTTT. Translation gives CASSLSLNTEAFF.

V is TRBV19 and J is TRBJ1-1; 9 bases line up with TRBD1. The CDR3 totals 11 residues. The V gene end was trimmed by 10 bases and the J gene end by 10 bases; junction bases not matched to a gene: 7. CDR1 and CDR2 (germline): LNHDA, SQIVND (reference sequence). This CDR3 is CATRQGVGAFF. The CDR3 nucleotides are TGTGCCACCAGACAGGGGGTCGGAGCTTTCTTT. The whole variable domain, filled in from reference TRBV19 and TRBJ1-1, reads DGGITQSPKYLFRKEGQNVTLSCEQNLNHDAMYWYRQDPGQGLRLIYYSQIVNDFQKGDIAEGYSVSREKKESFPLTVTSAQKNPTAFYLCATRQGVGAFFGQGTRLTVV.